The 5 T cell receptor beta chains below come from one sample, sequenced in a study of blood T cell repertoires in COVID-19. Produced via immunoSEQ multiplex PCR; TCRdb's table is partial and in-frame only. The sample records 190,000 or so clones, about 80% being singletons. The specimen sequenced was peripheral blood. These receptor sequences come from a human donor with acute or convalescent COVID-19. The donor label of this sample is uncertain.

V usage is TRBV5-1 and J usage is TRBJ2-2; D ambiguous. V gave up 7 bases and J gave up 1 base, with 8 bases separating them. Germline CDR1 SGHRS, CDR2 YFSETQ. This CDR3 is built from 13 residues. The DNA for the CDR3 is TGCGCCAGCTCCCTTTGGAACACCGGGGAGCTGTTTTTT. Residues: CASSLWNTGELFF.

CDR3 coding DNA: TGTGCCTGGAGTGTACGAGGGATTACAAGGGACAGGGGGAACAATCAGCCCCAGCATTTT. Protein sequence: CAWSVRGITRDRGNNQPQHF. The gene calls are TRBV30 and TRBJ1-5, with 11 positions matching TRBD1. V was clipped by 0 bases and J by 3 bases; unmatched bases: 16. This CDR3 is 20 amino acids long. Looked up from germline, CDR1 is GTSNPN and CDR2 is SVGIG (reference sequence).

In nucleotides, the CDR3 is TGTGCCAGCAGCCAAGGGGACAGGGCTATCGCAGCCCTCCACTTT. Translating it yields CASSQGDRAIAALHF. The chain combines TRBV3-1 (or the pseudogene TRBV3-2) with TRBJ1-6; the match to TRBD1 covers 9 bases. V gave up 1 base and J gave up 14 bases; unmatched junction bases: 9. Germline lookup yields CDR1 LGHDT and CDR2 YNNKEL (reference sequence). The CDR3 is 15 residues long.

With respect to this clone: The same CDR3 also results from other DNA sequences found in this sample. V gene TRBV2 combines with J gene TRBJ1-1; maybe TRBD1 (5 bases). The CDR3 contains 15 residues. The germline CDR1 and CDR2 sequences are SNHLY and FYNNEI. Trimming removed 1 base from V and 5 bases from J, with 14 bases in between. CDR3 loop: CASSEGWGRNTEAFF. The CDR3 nucleotides are TGTGCCAGCAGTGAAGGGTGGGGCAGGAATACTGAAGCTTTCTTT.

This clone was detected once. J is TRBJ1-2 and V is TRBV6-5; D might be TRBD1 (6 bases). Germline-derived CDR1 and CDR2 are MNHEY and SVGAGI. This CDR3 contains 15 residues. Trimming left V 6 bases short and J 1 base short, with 15 bases between. The CDR3 DNA sequence: TGTGCCAGCAGCCCCCAAGGGGGAATTAACTATGGCTACACCTTC. Protein sequence: CASSPQGGINYGYTF.